A selection of T cell receptor beta chains follows, all from one sample in a study of blood T cell repertoires in COVID-19. Generated by immunoSEQ multiplex PCR, the TCRdb table keeps only in-frame clones and is missing some. Of approximately 290,000 clones listed, 75% to 90% are singletons. The sequencing input was peripheral blood. Source of these receptors: a woman between 55 and 75 years old with acute or convalescent COVID-19. Each CDR3 is given with its conserved first and last residue. The order of the fields is clone size, V gene, J gene, D gene, CDR3 DNA, CDR3 protein. A D gene is named only where the DNA matches it firmly. Some rows mark clone size as missing; the rest say once, few, many or name a class of expanded clone.

abundance: once
v_gene: TRBV19
j_gene: TRBJ2-2
d_gene: -
CDR3nt: TGTGCCAGTAGTATCGGTAAAAGGCCCCTAGGCGGGGAGCTGTTTTTT
CDR3aa: CASSIGKRPLGGELFF

abundance: -
v_gene: TRBV13
j_gene: TRBJ2-2
d_gene: -
CDR3nt: TGTGCCAGCAGCCCCCGGTGGGGGACTCTTAACACCGGGGAGCTGTTTTTT
CDR3aa: CASSPRWGTLNTGELFF

abundance: -
v_gene: TRBV10-3
j_gene: TRBJ1-2
d_gene: -
CDR3nt: TGTGCCATCAGTGAGTCCGCGGAATATGGCTACACCTTC
CDR3aa: CAISESAEYGYTF

abundance: -
v_gene: TRBV6-4
j_gene: TRBJ1-2
d_gene: TRBD1
CDR3nt: TGTGCCATCTCGACCGGGACAGCGGCCCGACCCTTC
CDR3aa: CAISTGTAARPF

abundance: -
v_gene: TRBV7-3
j_gene: TRBJ2-1
d_gene: TRBD1
CDR3nt: TGTGCCAGCAGCCCTATCCCCAACCCGGGACAGGGGGTTTACAATGAGCAGTTCTTC
CDR3aa: CASSPIPNPGQGVYNEQFF

abundance: -
v_gene: TRBV21-1
j_gene: TRBJ1-4
d_gene: -
CDR3nt: TGTGCCAGCAGCAGGGGGACAGGTCTGTTTTTT
CDR3aa: CASSRGTGLFF

abundance: -
v_gene: TRBV6-5
j_gene: TRBJ2-7
d_gene: -
CDR3nt: TGTGCCACCCTAGACCAGAACTCCTACGAGCAGTACTTC
CDR3aa: CATLDQNSYEQYF

abundance: -
v_gene: TRBV24-1
j_gene: TRBJ1-5
d_gene: -
CDR3nt: TGTGCCACCAGTGAAACTAGGACAGATCAGCCCCAGCATTTT
CDR3aa: CATSETRTDQPQHF

abundance: -
v_gene: TRBV11-2
j_gene: TRBJ2-1
d_gene: TRBD2
CDR3nt: TGTGCCAGCAGCTGGGCCGGCGGGGGGTATGAGCAGTTCTTC
CDR3aa: CASSWAGGGYEQFF

abundance: -
v_gene: TRBV11-2
j_gene: TRBJ2-5
d_gene: -
CDR3nt: TGTGCCAGCAGCTTAGTCTCAGGGATGGAGACCCAGTACTTC
CDR3aa: CASSLVSGMETQYF